This record looks at one T cell receptor (beta chain) sequence and its context. The germline V and J ends were trimmed by 4 bases and 5 bases, with 7 bases remaining between them. Germline CDR1 MNHEY, CDR2 SVGAGI. CDR3 length equals 12 residues. This entry belongs to a study of T cell changes during pregnancy in multiple sclerosis. The repertoire was sequenced with immunoSEQ multiplex PCR; TCRdb's copy has only in-frame clones and lacks some. The sample contains under 40,000 clones, 85% to 95% of which appear only once. This clonotype was sampled from a female donor with multiple sclerosis, enrolled in a pregnancy study. The V and J genes are TRBV6-5 and TRBJ2-3, with unresolved D. The sequenced sample was CD4+ T cells from peripheral blood mononuclear cells, obtained in the second trimester of pregnancy. DNA for the CDR3: TGTGCCAGCAGTTCGACGGGAGATACGCAGTATTTT. Translation gives CASSSTGDTQYF.